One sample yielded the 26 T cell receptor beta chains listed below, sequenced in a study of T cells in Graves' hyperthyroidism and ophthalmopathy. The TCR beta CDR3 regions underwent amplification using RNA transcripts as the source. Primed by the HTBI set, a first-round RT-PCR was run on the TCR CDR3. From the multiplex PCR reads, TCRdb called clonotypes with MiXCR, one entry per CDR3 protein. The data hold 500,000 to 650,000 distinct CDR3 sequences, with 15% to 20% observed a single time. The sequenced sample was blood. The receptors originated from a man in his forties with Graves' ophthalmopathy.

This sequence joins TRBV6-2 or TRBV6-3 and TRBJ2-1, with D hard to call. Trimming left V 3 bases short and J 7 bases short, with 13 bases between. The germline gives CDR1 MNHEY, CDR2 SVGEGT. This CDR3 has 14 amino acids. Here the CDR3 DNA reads TGTGCCAGCAGTTATTCTAGGGTAAGGAATGAGCAGTTCTTC. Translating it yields CASSYSRVRNEQFF.

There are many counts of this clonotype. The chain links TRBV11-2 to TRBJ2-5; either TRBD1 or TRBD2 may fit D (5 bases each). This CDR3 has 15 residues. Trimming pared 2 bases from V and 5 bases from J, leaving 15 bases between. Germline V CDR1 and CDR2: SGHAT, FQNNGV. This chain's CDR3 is CASSLMGEAGETQYF. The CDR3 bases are TGTGCCAGCAGCTTAATGGGAGAAGCAGGGGAGACCCAGTACTTC.

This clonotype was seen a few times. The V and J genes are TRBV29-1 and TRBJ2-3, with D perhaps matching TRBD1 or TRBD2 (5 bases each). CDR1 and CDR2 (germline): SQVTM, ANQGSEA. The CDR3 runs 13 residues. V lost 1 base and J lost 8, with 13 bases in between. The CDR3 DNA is TGCAGCGTTGAAGGTGAGGGGTTTGGTACGCAGTATTTT. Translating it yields CSVEGEGFGTQYF.

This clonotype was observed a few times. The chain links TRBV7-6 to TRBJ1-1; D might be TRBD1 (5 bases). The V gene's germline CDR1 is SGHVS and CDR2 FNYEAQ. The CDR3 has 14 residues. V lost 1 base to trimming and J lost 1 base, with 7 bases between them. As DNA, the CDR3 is TGTGCCAGCAGCTTAGACAGGACGAACACTGAAGCTTTCTTT. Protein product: CASSLDRTNTEAFF.

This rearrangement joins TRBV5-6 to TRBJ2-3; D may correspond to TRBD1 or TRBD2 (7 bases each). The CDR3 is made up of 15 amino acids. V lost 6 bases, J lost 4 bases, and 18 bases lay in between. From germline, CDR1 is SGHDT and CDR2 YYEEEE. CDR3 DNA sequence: TGTGCCAGCATCCTATTGGGGAGGGGGCCAGATACGCAGTATTTT. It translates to CASILLGRGPDTQYF. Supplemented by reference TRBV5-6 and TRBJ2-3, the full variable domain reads DAGVTQSPTHLIKTRGQQVTLRCSPKSGHDTVSWYQQALGQGPQFIFQYYEEEERQRGNFPDRFSGHQFPNYSSELNVNALLLGDSALYLCASILLGRGPDTQYFGPGTRLTVL.

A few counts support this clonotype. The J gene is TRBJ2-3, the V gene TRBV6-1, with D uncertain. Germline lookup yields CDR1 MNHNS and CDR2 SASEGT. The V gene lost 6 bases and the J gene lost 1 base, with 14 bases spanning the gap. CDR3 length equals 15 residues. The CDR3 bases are TGTGCCAGCAGCCGCGACGGCCTCGGCACAGATACGCAGTATTTT. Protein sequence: CASSRDGLGTDTQYF.

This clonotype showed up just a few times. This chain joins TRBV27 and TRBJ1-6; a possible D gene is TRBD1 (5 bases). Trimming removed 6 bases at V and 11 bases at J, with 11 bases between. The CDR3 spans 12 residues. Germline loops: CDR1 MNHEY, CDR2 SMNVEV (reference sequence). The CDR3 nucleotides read TGTGCCAGCAGGGGGCGGGAGCCACCCCTCCACTTT. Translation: CASRGREPPLHF.

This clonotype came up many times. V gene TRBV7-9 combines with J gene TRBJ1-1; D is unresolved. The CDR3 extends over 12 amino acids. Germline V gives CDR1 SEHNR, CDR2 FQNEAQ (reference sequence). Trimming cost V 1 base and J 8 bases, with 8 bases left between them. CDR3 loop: CASSLGPAEAFF. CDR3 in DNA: TGTGCCAGCAGCTTAGGTCCCGCCGAAGCTTTCTTT. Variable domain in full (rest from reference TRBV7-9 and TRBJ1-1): DTGVSQNPRHKITKRGQNVTFRCDPISEHNRLYWYRQTLGQGPEFLTYFQNEAQLEKSRLLSDRFSAERPKGSFSTLEIQRTEQGDSAMYLCASSLGPAEAFFGQGTRLTVV.

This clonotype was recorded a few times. The CDR3 spells CASSLAGDVTEAFF. The CDR3 DNA follows: TGTGCCAGCAGCTTGGCGGGGGATGTCACTGAAGCTTTCTTT. The V gene is TRBV5-8, the J gene TRBJ1-1; weak D call: TRBD1 (5 bases). The CDR3 contains 14 residues. Germline-derived CDR1 and CDR2 are SGHTS and YDEGEE. Trimming removed 0 bases at V and 4 bases at J, with 10 bases between.

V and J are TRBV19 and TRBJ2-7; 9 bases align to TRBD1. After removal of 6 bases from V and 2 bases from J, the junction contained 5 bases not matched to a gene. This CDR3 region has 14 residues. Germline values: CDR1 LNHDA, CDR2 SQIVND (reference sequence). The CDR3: CASRRDRDTYEQYF. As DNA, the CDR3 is TGTGCCAGTAGGAGGGACAGGGATACCTACGAGCAGTACTTC.

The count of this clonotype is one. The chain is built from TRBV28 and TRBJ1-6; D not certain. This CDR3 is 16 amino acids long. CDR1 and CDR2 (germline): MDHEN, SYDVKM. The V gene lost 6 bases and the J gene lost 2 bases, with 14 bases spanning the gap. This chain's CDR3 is CASSSPLGPYNSPLHF. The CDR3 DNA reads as TGTGCCAGCAGCTCCCCCCTGGGCCCCTATAATTCACCCCTCCACTTT.

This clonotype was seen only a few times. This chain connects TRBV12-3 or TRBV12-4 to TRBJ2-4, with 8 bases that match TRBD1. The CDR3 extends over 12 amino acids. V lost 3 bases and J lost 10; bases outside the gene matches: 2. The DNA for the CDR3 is TGTGCCAGCAGTTTGGACAGGGATATTCAGTACTTC. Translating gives CASSLDRDIQYF.

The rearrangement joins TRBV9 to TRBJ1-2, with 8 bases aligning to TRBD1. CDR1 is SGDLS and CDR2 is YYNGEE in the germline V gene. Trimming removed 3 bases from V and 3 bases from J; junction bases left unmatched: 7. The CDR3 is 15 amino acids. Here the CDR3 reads CASSGGDRKYYGYTF. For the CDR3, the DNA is TGTGCCAGCAGCGGGGGGGACAGGAAATACTATGGCTACACCTTC.

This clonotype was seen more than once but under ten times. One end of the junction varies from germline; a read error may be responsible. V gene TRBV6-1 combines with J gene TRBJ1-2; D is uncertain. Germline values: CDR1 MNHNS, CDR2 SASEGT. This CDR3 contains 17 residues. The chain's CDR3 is CASSAASGEGHNYGHTF. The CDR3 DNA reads TGTGCCAGCAGTGCCGCCAGCGGGGAGGGTCACAACTATGGCCACACCTTC.

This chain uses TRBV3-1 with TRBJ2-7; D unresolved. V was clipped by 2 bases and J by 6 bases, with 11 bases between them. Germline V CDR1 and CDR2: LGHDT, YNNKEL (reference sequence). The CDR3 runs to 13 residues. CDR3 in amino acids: CASSQNSVSEQYF. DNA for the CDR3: TGTGCCAGCAGCCAAAACTCAGTCTCCGAGCAGTACTTC.

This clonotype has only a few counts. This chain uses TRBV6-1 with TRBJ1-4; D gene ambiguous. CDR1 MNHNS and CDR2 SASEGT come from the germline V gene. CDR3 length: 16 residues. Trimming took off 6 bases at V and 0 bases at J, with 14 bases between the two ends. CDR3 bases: TGTGCCAGCAGGATCACACAAGGGACAACTAATGAAAAACTGTTTTTT. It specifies CASRITQGTTNEKLFF.

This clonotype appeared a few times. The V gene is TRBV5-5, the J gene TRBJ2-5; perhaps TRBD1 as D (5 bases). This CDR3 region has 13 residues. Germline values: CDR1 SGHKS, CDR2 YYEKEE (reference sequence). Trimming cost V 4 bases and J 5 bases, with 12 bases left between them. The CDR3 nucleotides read TGTGCCAGCAGCCTGGGGCCCCATGAGACCCAGTACTTC. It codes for CASSLGPHETQYF.

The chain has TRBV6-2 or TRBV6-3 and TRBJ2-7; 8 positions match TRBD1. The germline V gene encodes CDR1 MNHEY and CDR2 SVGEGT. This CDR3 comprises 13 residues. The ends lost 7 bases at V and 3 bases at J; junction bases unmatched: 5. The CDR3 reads CASTDRGNYEQYF. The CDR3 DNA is TGTGCCAGCACCGACAGGGGTAACTACGAGCAGTACTTC.

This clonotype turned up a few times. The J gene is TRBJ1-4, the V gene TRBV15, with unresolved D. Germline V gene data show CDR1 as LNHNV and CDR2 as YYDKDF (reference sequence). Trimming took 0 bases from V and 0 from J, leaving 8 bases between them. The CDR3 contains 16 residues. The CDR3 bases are TGTGCCACCAGCAGAGATCCAAGGGCAACTAATGAAAAACTGTTTTTT. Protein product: CATSRDPRATNEKLFF.

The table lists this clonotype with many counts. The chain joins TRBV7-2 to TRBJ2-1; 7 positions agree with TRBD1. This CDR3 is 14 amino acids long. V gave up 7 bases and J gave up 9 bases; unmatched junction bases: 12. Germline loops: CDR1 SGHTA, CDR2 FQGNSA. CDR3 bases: TGTGCCAGCAACCTAGACAGGGTAGGTCGTGAGCAGTTCTTC. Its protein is CASNLDRVGREQFF. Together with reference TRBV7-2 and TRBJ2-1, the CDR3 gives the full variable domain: GAGVSQSPSNKVTEKGKDVELRCDPISGHTALYWYRQSLGQGLEFLIYFQGNSAPDKSGLPSDRFSAERTGGSVSTLTIQRTQQEDSAVYLCASNLDRVGREQFFGPGTRLTVL.

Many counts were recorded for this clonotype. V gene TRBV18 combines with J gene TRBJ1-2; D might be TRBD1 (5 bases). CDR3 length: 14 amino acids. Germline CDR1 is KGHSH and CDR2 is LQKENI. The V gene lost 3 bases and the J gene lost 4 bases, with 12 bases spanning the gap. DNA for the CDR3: TGTGCCAGCTCACCTGATGGGGACGCCTATGGCTACACCTTC. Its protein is CASSPDGDAYGYTF.

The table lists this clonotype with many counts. CDR3 region: CASSPPHGYEQYF. The DNA for the CDR3 is TGTGCCAGTTCCCCGCCGCACGGCTACGAGCAGTACTTC. The rearrangement links TRBV28 to TRBJ2-7; no reliable D call. Trimming removed 9 bases from V and 3 bases from J, with 15 bases in between. Germline loops: CDR1 MDHEN, CDR2 SYDVKM. The CDR3 runs to 13 residues.

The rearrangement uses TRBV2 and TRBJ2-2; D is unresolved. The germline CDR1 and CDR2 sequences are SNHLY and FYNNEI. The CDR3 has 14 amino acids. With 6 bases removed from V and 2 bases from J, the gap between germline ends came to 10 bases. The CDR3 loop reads CASSRNPNTGELFF. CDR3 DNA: TGTGCCAGCAGCCGGAATCCTAACACCGGGGAGCTGTTTTTT.

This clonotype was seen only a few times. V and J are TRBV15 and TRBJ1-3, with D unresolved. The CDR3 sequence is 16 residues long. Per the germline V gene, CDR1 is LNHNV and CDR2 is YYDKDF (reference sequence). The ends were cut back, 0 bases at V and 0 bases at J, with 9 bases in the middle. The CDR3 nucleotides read TGTGCCACCAGCAGAGATGGGCGCGCCTCTGGAAACACCATATATTTT. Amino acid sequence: CATSRDGRASGNTIYF.

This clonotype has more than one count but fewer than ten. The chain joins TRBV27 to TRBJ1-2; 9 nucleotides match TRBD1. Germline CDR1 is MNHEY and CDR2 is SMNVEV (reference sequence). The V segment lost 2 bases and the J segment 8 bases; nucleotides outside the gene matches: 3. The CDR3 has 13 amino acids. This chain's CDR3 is CASSLTGGLGYTF. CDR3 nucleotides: TGTGCCAGCAGTTTAACAGGGGGCTTGGGCTACACCTTC.

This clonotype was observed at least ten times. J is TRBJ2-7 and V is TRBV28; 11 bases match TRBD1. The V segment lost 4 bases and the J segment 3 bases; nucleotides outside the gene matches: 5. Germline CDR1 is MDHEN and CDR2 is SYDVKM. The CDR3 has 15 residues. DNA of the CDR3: TGTGCCAGCAGTTCTCCGGGACAGGGGGGCTACGAGCAGTACTTC. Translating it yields CASSSPGQGGYEQYF. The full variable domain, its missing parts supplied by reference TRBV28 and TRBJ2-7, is DVKVTQSSRYLVKRTGEKVFLECVQDMDHENMFWYRQDPGLGLRLIYFSYDVKMKEKGDIPEGYSVSREKKERFSLILESASTNQTSMYLCASSSPGQGGYEQYFGPGTRLTVT.